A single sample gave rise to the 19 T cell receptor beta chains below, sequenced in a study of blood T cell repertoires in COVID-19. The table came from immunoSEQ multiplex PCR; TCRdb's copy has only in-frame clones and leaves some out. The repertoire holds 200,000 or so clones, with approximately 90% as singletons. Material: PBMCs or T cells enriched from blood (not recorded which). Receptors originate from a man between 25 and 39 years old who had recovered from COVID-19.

The CDR3 reads CASSMGQTPYNEQFF. CDR3 DNA sequence: TGTGCCAGTAGTATGGGACAGACTCCCTACAATGAGCAGTTCTTC. This chain joins TRBV19 and TRBJ2-1, with TRBD1 identical over 7 bases. Germline V CDR1 and CDR2: LNHDA, SQIVND (reference sequence). After removal of 3 bases from V and 2 bases from J, the junction contained 4 bases not matched to a gene. This CDR3 region has 15 residues.

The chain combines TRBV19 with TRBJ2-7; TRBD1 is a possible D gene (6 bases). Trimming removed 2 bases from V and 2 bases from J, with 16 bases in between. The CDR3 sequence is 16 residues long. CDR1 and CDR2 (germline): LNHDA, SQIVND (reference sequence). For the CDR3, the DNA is TGTGCCAGTAGTATACCGTCAGGGGTACGTCCCTACGAGCAGTACTTC. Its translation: CASSIPSGVRPYEQYF.

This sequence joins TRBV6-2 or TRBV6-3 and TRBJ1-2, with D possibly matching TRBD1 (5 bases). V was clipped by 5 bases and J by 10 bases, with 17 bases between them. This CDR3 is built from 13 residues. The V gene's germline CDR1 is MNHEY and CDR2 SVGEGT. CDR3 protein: CASSQTDEATYTF. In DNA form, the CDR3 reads TGTGCCAGCAGTCAGACAGATGAAGCTACCTACACCTTC.

For the CDR3, the DNA is TGTGCCAGCAGCCTAGGACTCGTCCTGGCCGGGGAGCTGTTTTTT. This encodes CASSLGLVLAGELFF. The V and J genes are TRBV5-8 and TRBJ2-2; tentatively, D is TRBD2 (5 bases). The CDR3 runs to 15 residues. Germline lookup yields CDR1 SGHTS and CDR2 YDEGEE. Trimming cost V 4 bases and J 6 bases, with 16 bases left between them.

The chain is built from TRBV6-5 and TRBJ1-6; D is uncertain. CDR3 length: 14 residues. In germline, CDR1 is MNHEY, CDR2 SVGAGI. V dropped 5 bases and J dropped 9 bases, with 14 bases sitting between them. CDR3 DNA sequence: TGTGCCAGCAGTCTTCAGGTCCCGTTTTCACCCCTCCACTTT. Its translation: CASSLQVPFSPLHF.

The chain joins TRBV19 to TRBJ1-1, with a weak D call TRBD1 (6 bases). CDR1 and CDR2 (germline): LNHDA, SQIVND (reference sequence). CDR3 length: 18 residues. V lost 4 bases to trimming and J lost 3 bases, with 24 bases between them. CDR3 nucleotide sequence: TGTGCCAGTAGTAAAGGGCCCTGGGGCAGGGGCAATGACACTGAAGCTTTCTTT. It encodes CASSKGPWGRGNDTEAFF.

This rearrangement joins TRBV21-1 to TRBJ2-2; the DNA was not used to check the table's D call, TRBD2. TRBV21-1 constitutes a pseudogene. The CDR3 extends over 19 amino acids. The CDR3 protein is CASSFPGLAGDKNTGELFF. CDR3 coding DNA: TGTGCCAGCAGCTTTCCGGGACTAGCGGGCGACAAGAACACCGGGGAGCTGTTTTTT.

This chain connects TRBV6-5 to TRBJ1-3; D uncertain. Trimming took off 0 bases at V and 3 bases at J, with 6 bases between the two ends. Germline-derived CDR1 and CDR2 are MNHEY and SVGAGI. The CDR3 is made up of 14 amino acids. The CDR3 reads CASSYSSLGNTIYF. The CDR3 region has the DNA TGTGCCAGCAGTTACTCTAGTCTTGGAAACACCATATATTTT.

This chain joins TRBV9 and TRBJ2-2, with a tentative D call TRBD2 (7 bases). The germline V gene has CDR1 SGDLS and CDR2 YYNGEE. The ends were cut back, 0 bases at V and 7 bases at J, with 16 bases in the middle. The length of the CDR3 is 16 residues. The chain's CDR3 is CASSVATSGGGGELFF. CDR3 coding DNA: TGTGCCAGCAGCGTAGCTACATCGGGGGGCGGCGGGGAGCTGTTTTTT.

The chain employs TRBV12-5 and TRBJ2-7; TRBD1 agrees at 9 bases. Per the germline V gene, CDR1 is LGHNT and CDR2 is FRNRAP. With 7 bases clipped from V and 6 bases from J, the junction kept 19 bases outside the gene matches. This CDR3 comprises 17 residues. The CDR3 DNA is TGTGCTAGTGCCCTTTCCCTTACAGGGGGCGTCTCCCGCGAGCAGTACTTC. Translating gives CASALSLTGGVSREQYF. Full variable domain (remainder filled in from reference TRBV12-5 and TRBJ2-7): DARVTQTPRHKVTEMGQEVTMRCQPILGHNTVFWYRQTMMQGLELLAYFRNRAPLDDSGMPKDRFSAEMPDATLATLKIQPSEPRDSAVYFCASALSLTGGVSREQYFGPGTRLTVT.

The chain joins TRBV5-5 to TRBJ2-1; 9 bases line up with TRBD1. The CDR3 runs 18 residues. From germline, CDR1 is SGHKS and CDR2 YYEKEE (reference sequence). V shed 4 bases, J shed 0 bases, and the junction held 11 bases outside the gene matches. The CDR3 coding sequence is TGTGCCAGCAGCGGGACAGGGTCTCCTCGTGCCTCCTACAATGAGCAGTTCTTC. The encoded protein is CASSGTGSPRASYNEQFF. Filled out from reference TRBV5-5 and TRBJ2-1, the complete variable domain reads DAGVTQSPTHLIKTRGQQVTLRCSPISGHKSVSWYQQVLGQGPQFIFQYYEKEERGRGNFPDRFSARQFPNYSSELNVNALLLGDSALYLCASSGTGSPRASYNEQFFGPGTRLTVL.

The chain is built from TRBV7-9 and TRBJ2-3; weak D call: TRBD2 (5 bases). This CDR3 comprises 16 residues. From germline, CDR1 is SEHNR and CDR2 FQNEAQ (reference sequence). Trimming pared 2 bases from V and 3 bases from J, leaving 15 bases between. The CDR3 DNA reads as TGTGCCAGCAGCTTACCGGAACTAGTTTCGACAGATACGCAGTATTTT. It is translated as CASSLPELVSTDTQYF.

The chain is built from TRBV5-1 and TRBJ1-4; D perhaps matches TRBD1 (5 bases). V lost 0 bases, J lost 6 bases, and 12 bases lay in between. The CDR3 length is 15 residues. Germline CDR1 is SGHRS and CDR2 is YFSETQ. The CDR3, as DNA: TGCGCCAGCAGCTTGGCCGGGACTGAAGATGAAAAACTGTTTTTT. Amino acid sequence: CASSLAGTEDEKLFF.

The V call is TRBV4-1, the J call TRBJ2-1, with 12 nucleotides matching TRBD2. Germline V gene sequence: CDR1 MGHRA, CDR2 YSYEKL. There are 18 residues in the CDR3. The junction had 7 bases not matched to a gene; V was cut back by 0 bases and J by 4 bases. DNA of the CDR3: TGCGCCAGCAGCCAAGATCTGGCCGGGACTAGCGGGTACAATGAGCAGTTCTTC. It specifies CASSQDLAGTSGYNEQFF.

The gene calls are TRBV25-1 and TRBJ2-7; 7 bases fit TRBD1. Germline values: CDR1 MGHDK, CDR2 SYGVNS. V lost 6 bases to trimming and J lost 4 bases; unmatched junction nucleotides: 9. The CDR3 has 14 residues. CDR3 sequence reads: CASRAPGQLYEQYF. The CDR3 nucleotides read TGTGCCAGCAGGGCCCCGGGACAGCTATACGAGCAGTACTTC.

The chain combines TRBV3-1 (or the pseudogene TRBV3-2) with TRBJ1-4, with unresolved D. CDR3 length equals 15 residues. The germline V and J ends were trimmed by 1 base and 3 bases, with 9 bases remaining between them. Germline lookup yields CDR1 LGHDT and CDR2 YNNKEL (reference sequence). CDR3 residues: CASSQVSRANEKLFF. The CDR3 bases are TGTGCCAGCAGCCAAGTATCGAGGGCTAATGAAAAACTGTTTTTT.

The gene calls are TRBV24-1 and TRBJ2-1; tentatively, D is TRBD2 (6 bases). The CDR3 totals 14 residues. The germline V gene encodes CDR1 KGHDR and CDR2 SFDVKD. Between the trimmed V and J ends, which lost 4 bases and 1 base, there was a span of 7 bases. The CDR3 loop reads CATSDAGSYNEQFF. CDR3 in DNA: TGTGCCACCAGTGACGCGGGGTCCTACAATGAGCAGTTCTTC.

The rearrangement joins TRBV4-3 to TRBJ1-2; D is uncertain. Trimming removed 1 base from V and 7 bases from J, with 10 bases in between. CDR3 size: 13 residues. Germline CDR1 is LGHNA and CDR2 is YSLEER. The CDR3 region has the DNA TGCGCCAGCAGCCAAGTTGGGGAGGGTGGCTACACCTTC. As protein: CASSQVGEGGYTF.

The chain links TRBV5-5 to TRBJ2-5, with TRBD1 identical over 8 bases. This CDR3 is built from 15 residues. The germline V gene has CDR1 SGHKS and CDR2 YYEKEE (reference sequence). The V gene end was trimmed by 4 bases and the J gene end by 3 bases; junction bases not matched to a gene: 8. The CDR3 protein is CASSRMGQVEETQYF. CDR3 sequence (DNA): TGTGCCAGCAGCAGAATGGGACAGGTAGAAGAGACCCAGTACTTC.